These 10 T cell receptor beta chains share one sample of origin, sequenced in a study of human versus mouse CDR3 diversity and MHC coevolution. Libraries were prepared by immunoSEQ multiplex PCR; TCRdb keeps only in-frame clonotypes and omits some of them. The sample lists 55,000 to 65,000 clones; roughly 94% were seen once. Sample: naive CD4+ T cells from blood. Subset meaning: CD45RO-negative CD62L-positive naive CD4 T cells. These receptors were taken from a person in their sixties in good health.

The chain employs TRBV30 and TRBJ2-1; 8 bases are shared with TRBD2. CDR1 is GTSNPN and CDR2 is SVGIG in the germline V gene (reference sequence). Unmatched junction bases numbered 4, after V lost 2 bases and J lost 4 bases. The CDR3 is 14 amino acids. The CDR3 is CAWSSGSAYNEQFF. The CDR3 DNA reads TGTGCCTGGAGTAGCGGGAGTGCTTACAATGAGCAGTTCTTC. Filled out from reference TRBV30 and TRBJ2-1, the complete variable domain reads SQTIHQWPATLVQPVGSPLSLECTVEGTSNPNLYWYRQAAGRGLQLLFYSVGIGQISSEVPQNLSASRPQDRQFILSSKKLLLSDSGFYLCAWSSGSAYNEQFFGPGTRLTVL.

This sequence joins TRBV10-2 and TRBJ2-5, with D hard to call. The J call may be mistaken, given a closer DNA end match to TRBJ2-7. Germline CDR1 is WSHSY and CDR2 is SAAADI. The CDR3 consists of 12 residues. This CDR3 reads CASRQDSYEQYF. As DNA, the CDR3 is TGCGCCAGCAGGCAAGACTCCTACGAGCAGTACTTC.

This chain connects TRBV6-5 to TRBJ2-3; 8 bases agree with TRBD2. This CDR3 has 15 residues. Germline-derived CDR1 and CDR2 are MNHEY and SVGAGI. The V and J ends lost 3 bases and 4 bases, in that order; junction bases with no gene match: 6. CDR3 loop: CASSYQAGVADTQYF. DNA of the CDR3: TGTGCCAGCAGTTATCAAGCGGGAGTGGCAGATACGCAGTATTTT.

The V gene is TRBV5-1, the J gene TRBJ1-5; D not resolved. Looked up from germline, CDR1 is SGHRS and CDR2 is YFSETQ. Trimming cost V 0 bases and J 4 bases, with 5 bases left between them. CDR3 length: 13 amino acids. The chain's CDR3 is CASSLALNQPQHF. The CDR3 nucleotides read TGCGCCAGCAGCTTGGCTTTAAATCAGCCCCAGCATTTT.

This clone was picked up one time. This sequence joins TRBV7-2 and TRBJ2-5, with a weak D call TRBD2 (5 bases). The V gene lost 4 bases and the J gene lost 2 bases, with 11 bases spanning the gap. The length of the CDR3 is 14 residues. Germline CDR1 SGHTA, CDR2 FQGNSA. The CDR3 here is CASSSWRPQETQYF. The CDR3 DNA follows: TGTGCCAGCAGCTCGTGGAGGCCGCAAGAGACCCAGTACTTC.

The J gene is TRBJ1-4, the V gene TRBV5-4; 8 positions match TRBD1. Per the germline V gene, CDR1 is SGHNT and CDR2 is YYREEE (reference sequence). The CDR3 length is 14 residues. Trimming removed 0 bases from V and 6 bases from J; junction bases left unmatched: 1. CDR3 sequence: CASSLAGGDEKLFF. The DNA for the CDR3 is TGTGCCAGCAGCTTGGCAGGGGGCGATGAAAAACTGTTTTTT.

CDR3 DNA: TGCGCCAGCAGCCCGATTCCGGGGGACTCCTACAATGAGCAGTTCTTC. Translated, it gives CASSPIPGDSYNEQFF. This chain links TRBV5-1 with TRBJ2-1, with TRBD2 as a possible D gene (6 bases). Germline V gives CDR1 SGHRS, CDR2 YFSETQ. The CDR3 spans 16 residues. V dropped 4 bases and J dropped 0 bases, with 14 bases sitting between them.

This chain links TRBV7-2 with TRBJ2-7; possibly TRBD2 for D (7 bases). Looked up from germline, CDR1 is SGHTA and CDR2 is FQGNSA. The CDR3 sequence is 17 residues long. V was trimmed by 5 bases and J by 0 bases, leaving 20 bases between them. The CDR3, as DNA: TGTGCCAGCAGCATTAGGGGGGGGAACCGTCTCTCCTACGAGCAGTACTTC. Translated: CASSIRGGNRLSYEQYF.

The gene calls are TRBV6-5 and TRBJ2-5, with unresolved D. Germline V gene lookup returns CDR1 MNHEY and CDR2 SVGAGI. V lost 2 bases and J lost 4, with 2 bases in between. This CDR3 region has 11 residues. DNA of the CDR3: TGTGCCAGCAGTTACCGAGAGACCCAGTACTTC. This translates into CASSYRETQYF.

The rearrangement links TRBV5-5 to TRBJ2-7, with 12 bases fitting TRBD2. The CDR3 totals 15 residues. V lost 0 bases and J lost 3; bases outside the gene matches: 1. Germline-derived CDR1 and CDR2 are SGHKS and YYEKEE (reference sequence). The DNA for the CDR3 is TGTGCCAGCAGCTTGGGACTAGCGGGAGACTACGAGCAGTACTTC. Translated: CASSLGLAGDYEQYF.